The 20 T cell receptor beta chains in this list originate from one sample, sequenced in a study of shared clonotypes between healthy human individuals. The protocol was immunoSEQ multiplex PCR, while the TCRdb copy is restricted to in-frame clones and leaves out a portion. The sample has just over 2,000,000 clones, 85% to 95% seen once; the top ten hold 0.13%. The sample taken for sequencing was naive CD4+ T cells sorted from blood. The subset: CD45RA+ positively selected. These receptors all come from a man between 18 and 29 years old in good health.

The rearrangement uses TRBV18 and TRBJ1-2; D is ambiguous. The V gene lost 3 bases and the J gene lost 8 bases, with 25 bases spanning the gap. The CDR3 has 17 amino acids. The germline gives CDR1 KGHSH, CDR2 LQKENI. The CDR3 DNA sequence: TGTGCCAGCTCACCGGGGTGGCGGGGAATAAGCCCTTCAGGCTACACCTTC. The encoded protein is CASSPGWRGISPSGYTF.

With regard to this clone: This sample includes further DNA sequences coding for the same CDR3. The genes are TRBV5-6 and TRBJ2-5; no clear D. The germline V gene encodes CDR1 SGHDT and CDR2 YYEEEE. V lost 4 bases, J lost 5 bases, and 6 bases lay in between. CDR3 length: 11 residues. The CDR3 nucleotides are TGTGCCAGCAGCCTGATGGAGACCCAGTACTTC. Its protein is CASSLMETQYF.

Concerning this clone itself: This same CDR3 is encoded by further DNA sequences in the sample. The chain recombines TRBV7-2 with TRBJ2-1; TRBD2 agrees at 11 bases. The ends lost 1 base at V and 6 bases at J; junction bases unmatched: 5. CDR1 is SGHTA, CDR2 FQGNSA, per germline. This CDR3 spans 16 amino acids. CDR3 DNA sequence: TGTGCCAGCAGCTTAGTCGGTCTAGCGGGGGGCAATGAGCAGTTCTTC. Its protein product is CASSLVGLAGGNEQFF. Full variable domain (missing parts from reference TRBV7-2 and TRBJ2-1): GAGVSQSPSNKVTEKGKDVELRCDPISGHTALYWYRQSLGQGLEFLIYFQGNSAPDKSGLPSDRFSAERTGGSVSTLTIQRTQQEDSAVYLCASSLVGLAGGNEQFFGPGTRLTVL.

This clone was counted once. The chain carries TRBV27 and TRBJ1-1; no clear D gene. The CDR3 runs to 14 residues. V was clipped by 0 bases and J by 7 bases, with 12 bases between them. Germline CDR1 MNHEY, CDR2 SMNVEV (reference sequence). In nucleotides, the CDR3 is TGTGCCAGCAGTTTATCGAGGCAGGCTATTGAAGCTTTCTTT. This translates into CASSLSRQAIEAFF.

This chain connects TRBV5-1 to TRBJ1-1; D is unclear. Germline CDR1 is SGHRS and CDR2 is YFSETQ. Trimming left V 4 bases short and J 2 bases short, with 15 bases between. The CDR3 spans 15 residues. DNA for the CDR3: TGCGCCAGCAGCACCCAAGGTAGCCCAAACACTGAAGCTTTCTTT. This gives the protein CASSTQGSPNTEAFF. Based on the CDR3 plus reference TRBV5-1 and TRBJ1-1, the full variable domain is KAGVTQTPRYLIKTRGQQVTLSCSPISGHRSVSWYQQTPGQGLQFLFEYFSETQRNKGNFPGRFSGRQFSNSRSEMNVSTLELGDSALYLCASSTQGSPNTEAFFGQGTRLTVV.

This chain uses TRBV10-2 with TRBJ2-3; TRBD2 matches at 8 bases. The V and J ends lost 10 bases and 0 bases, in that order; junction bases with no gene match: 9. The CDR3 sequence is 15 residues long. In germline, CDR1 is WSHSY, CDR2 SAAADI. The CDR3 DNA follows: TGCGCCACCAGCGGGGGTACTTTTAGCACAGATACGCAGTATTTT. It codes for CATSGGTFSTDTQYF.

This clone was seen once. The chain links TRBV29-1 to TRBJ2-5; D is tentatively TRBD1 or TRBD2 (5 bases each). CDR1 is SQVTM, CDR2 ANQGSEA, per germline. The ends were cut back, 4 bases at V and 5 bases at J, with 11 bases in the middle. The CDR3 length is 12 residues. The CDR3 spells CSVVKGRETQYF. CDR3 bases: TGCAGCGTTGTTAAGGGACGGGAGACCCAGTACTTC.

This clone was detected only once. This could be a read error, since a much larger clone is one nucleotide away. The chain combines TRBV28 with TRBJ1-4, with D possibly matching TRBD1 (6 bases). Germline V gene sequence: CDR1 MDHEN, CDR2 SYDVKM. The CDR3 is 16 amino acids. Trimming removed 5 bases from V and 6 bases from J, with 19 bases in between. In nucleotides, the CDR3 is TGTGCCAGCAGTCGACCGCTGCGGGGGCTCTATGAAAAACTGTTTTTT. Translation: CASSRPLRGLYEKLFF.

In regard to this clone: The same CDR3 is also encoded by other DNA sequences in this sample. This CDR3 is CASSGGQGNTEAFF. The CDR3 bases are TGCGCCAGCAGCGGTGGGCAGGGGAACACTGAAGCTTTCTTT. The gene calls are TRBV5-1 and TRBJ1-1, with D possibly TRBD1 on 5 matching bases. This CDR3 contains 14 residues. The V end lost 4 bases, the J end lost 1 base, and 11 bases lay between the germline ends. Germline-derived CDR1 and CDR2 are SGHRS and YFSETQ. The full variable domain, with the rest looked up from reference TRBV5-1 and TRBJ1-1, is KAGVTQTPRYLIKTRGQQVTLSCSPISGHRSVSWYQQTPGQGLQFLFEYFSETQRNKGNFPGRFSGRQFSNSRSEMNVSTLELGDSALYLCASSGGQGNTEAFFGQGTRLTVV.

This rearrangement joins TRBV6-1 to TRBJ1-4, with 7 bases matching TRBD1. The length of the CDR3 is 14 residues. Germline CDR1 is MNHNS and CDR2 is SASEGT. Unmatched junction bases numbered 10, after V lost 7 bases and J lost 8 bases. The CDR3 DNA sequence: TGTGCCAGCAAGAGCGGACAGGTGGGAGAAAAACTGTTTTTT. This gives the protein CASKSGQVGEKLFF.

The chain uses TRBV28 and TRBJ1-4; no reliable D call. Germline V lookup: CDR1 MDHEN, CDR2 SYDVKM. This CDR3 is built from 14 residues. V was trimmed by 7 bases and J by 4 bases, leaving 13 bases between them. This CDR3 is CASTAGGLNEKLFF. Here the CDR3 DNA reads TGTGCCAGCACGGCAGGCGGACTTAATGAAAAACTGTTTTTT. Looking up the rest from reference TRBV28 and TRBJ1-4 gives the full variable domain: DVKVTQSSRYLVKRTGEKVFLECVQDMDHENMFWYRQDPGLGLRLIYFSYDVKMKEKGDIPEGYSVSREKKERFSLILESASTNQTSMYLCASTAGGLNEKLFFGSGTQLSVL.

This rearrangement joins TRBV7-3 to TRBJ2-7; TRBD1 aligns across 8 bases. Germline V gene sequence: CDR1 SGHTA, CDR2 FQGTGA. The CDR3 is made up of 14 amino acids. Trimming took 0 bases from V and 6 from J; bases not matched to a gene: 4. CDR3 loop: CASSLTGQGGEQYF. CDR3 coding DNA: TGTGCCAGCAGCTTAACAGGACAGGGCGGCGAGCAGTACTTC.

The chain couples TRBV5-1 to TRBJ2-1; TRBD1 aligns across 9 bases. The length of the CDR3 is 15 residues. Germline V CDR1 and CDR2: SGHRS, YFSETQ. The J segment lost 6 bases and the V segment lost 0 bases, leaving 4 bases of the junction unmatched. For the CDR3, the DNA is TGCGCCAGCAGCTTGGCGGACAGGGGAATCAATGAGCAGTTCTTC. It yields the protein CASSLADRGINEQFF. Filled out from reference TRBV5-1 and TRBJ2-1, the complete variable domain reads KAGVTQTPRYLIKTRGQQVTLSCSPISGHRSVSWYQQTPGQGLQFLFEYFSETQRNKGNFPGRFSGRQFSNSRSEMNVSTLELGDSALYLCASSLADRGINEQFFGPGTRLTVL.

The chain is built from TRBV6-6 and TRBJ2-1, with D uncertain. V was pared by 1 base and J by 4 bases, with 11 bases between. The CDR3 length is 15 residues. Germline values: CDR1 MNHNY, CDR2 SVGAGI (reference sequence). The CDR3: CASSYLSAKYNEQFF. CDR3 coding DNA: TGTGCCAGCAGTTACTTGAGCGCGAAGTACAATGAGCAGTTCTTC.

J is TRBJ1-1 and V is TRBV30; TRBD1 is a possible D gene (6 bases). Trimming removed 7 bases at V and 5 bases at J, with 14 bases between. CDR1 GTSNPN and CDR2 SVGIG come from the germline V gene (reference sequence). The CDR3 spans 12 residues. CDR3 nucleotides: TGTGCCTCTACAGGGAAATTAACTGAAGCTTTCTTT. Its protein is CASTGKLTEAFF.

This chain connects TRBV6-6 to TRBJ2-7, with 12 bases identical to TRBD2. Trimming at V came to 10 bases and at J to 3 bases, leaving 4 bases not matched to a gene. The CDR3 consists of 13 residues. Germline loops: CDR1 MNHNY, CDR2 SVGAGI (reference sequence). CDR3 amino acids: CATMTSGSYEQYF. CDR3 in DNA: TGTGCCACCATGACTAGCGGGAGCTACGAGCAGTACTTC.

The chain couples TRBV5-6 to TRBJ2-7; no clear D. V lost 0 bases, J lost 1 base, and 11 bases lay in between. CDR1 and CDR2 (germline): SGHDT, YYEEEE. This CDR3 comprises 15 residues. The CDR3 DNA is TGTGCCAGCAGCTTGGGGTCAGTAACTTCCTACGAGCAGTACTTC. It translates to CASSLGSVTSYEQYF.

The chain couples TRBV4-1 to TRBJ2-5, with D possibly TRBD1 on 5 matching bases. Trimming removed 0 bases from V and 5 bases from J, with 13 bases in between. CDR1 and CDR2 (germline): MGHRA, YSYEKL. The CDR3 loop spans 15 amino acids. CDR3 loop: CASSQDFDSTETQYF. The CDR3 DNA is TGCGCCAGCAGCCAAGATTTCGACAGCACTGAGACCCAGTACTTC.

The rearrangement uses TRBV23-1 and TRBJ2-7, with 7 positions matching TRBD2. TRBV23-1 is known as an ORF, though its function is uncertain. V shed 7 bases, J shed 3 bases, and the junction held 15 bases outside the gene matches. CDR3 length equals 16 residues. In DNA, the CDR3 is TGCGCCAGCATTTCGCGGGCGGGGGATAAATACTACGAGCAGTACTTC. Translation gives CASISRAGDKYYEQYF.

J is TRBJ2-3 and V is TRBV7-2; 12 bases map to TRBD1. V gave up 4 bases and J gave up 7 bases; unmatched junction bases: 6. The CDR3 loop spans 15 amino acids. Germline CDR1 reads SGHTA; CDR2 reads FQGNSA. In DNA, the CDR3 is TGTGCCAGCAGCTCCGGGACAGGGGGCATCTATACGCAGTATTTT. Translating it yields CASSSGTGGIYTQYF.